The 9 T cell receptor beta chains listed next were all sequenced from one sample in a study of blood T cell repertoires in COVID-19. TCRdb keeps only in-frame clones here, not all; method: immunoSEQ multiplex PCR. Of under 250,000 clones listed, approximately 88% are singletons. Material: PBMCs or T cells enriched from blood (not recorded which). The receptors shown here come from a woman aged 30 to 39 with acute COVID-19.

This clone was detected once. V and J are TRBV7-9 and TRBJ1-5; 7 nucleotides align to TRBD1. Germline V gene sequence: CDR1 SEHNR, CDR2 FQNEAQ (reference sequence). The V gene end was trimmed by 5 bases and the J gene end by 7 bases; junction bases not matched to a gene: 5. The CDR3 totals 13 residues. CDR3 DNA: TGTGCCAGCAGCGCAGACAGGGTACAGCCCCAGCATTTT. Residues: CASSADRVQPQHF.

This clone was seen only a few times. The chain's CDR3 is CASSRATGNEGYEQYF. The CDR3 DNA reads TGTGCCAGCAGTCGCGCAACAGGGAACGAGGGATACGAGCAGTACTTC. The chain links TRBV6-2 or TRBV6-3 to TRBJ2-7; the D gene is possibly TRBD1 (6 bases). The V gene lost 5 bases and the J gene lost 4 bases, with 21 bases spanning the gap. The CDR3 is 16 amino acids. Per the germline V gene, CDR1 is MNHEY and CDR2 is SVGEGT.

This sequence joins TRBV7-2 and TRBJ2-7; 8 nucleotides match TRBD1. From germline, CDR1 is SGHTA and CDR2 FQGNSA. The trim removed 4 bases at V and 5 bases at J, leaving 10 bases unmatched. The CDR3 covers 15 residues. The DNA for the CDR3 is TGTGCCAGCAGCTATCATCAGGACAGGGCCGACGAGCAGTACTTC. Protein: CASSYHQDRADEQYF.

The chain links TRBV2 to TRBJ1-2; weak D call: TRBD1 (6 bases). Germline V gene lookup returns CDR1 SNHLY and CDR2 FYNNEI. This CDR3 comprises 15 residues. V lost 4 bases and J lost 3, with 15 bases in between. The CDR3 nucleotides read TGTGCCAGCAGTGCGCGCAGGGGCAACCACTATGGCTACACCTTC. The encoded protein is CASSARRGNHYGYTF. Full variable domain (missing parts from reference TRBV2 and TRBJ1-2): EPEVTQTPSHQVTQMGQEVILRCVPISNHLYFYWYRQILGQKVEFLVSFYNNEISEKSEIFDDQFSVERPDGSNFTLKIRSTKLEDSAMYFCASSARRGNHYGYTFGSGTRLTVV.

The chain links TRBV5-4 to TRBJ2-3, with TRBD2 matching 8 bases. The germline CDR1 and CDR2 sequences are SGHNT and YYREEE (reference sequence). The CDR3 is made up of 15 amino acids. V was pared by 2 bases and J by 6 bases, with 8 bases of the junction left unmatched. The CDR3 region is CASSLLLASGDTQYF. The CDR3 DNA reads TGTGCCAGCAGCTTACTCCTAGCTAGCGGGGATACGCAGTATTTT.

V and J are TRBV18 and TRBJ2-3; 10 nucleotides agree with TRBD1. The germline CDR1 and CDR2 sequences are KGHSH and LQKENI. Losses at the gene ends were 9 bases for V and 5 bases for J; bases not matched to a gene: 14. The CDR3 covers 16 residues. CDR3 in DNA: TGTGCCAGTTCGGGATTTGATGGACAGGGGGAAGATACGCAGTATTTT. Translating gives CASSGFDGQGEDTQYF.

V gene TRBV6-2 or TRBV6-3 combines with J gene TRBJ1-2, with TRBD1 matching 10 bases. V dropped 2 bases and J dropped 7; count of bases not matched to a gene: 7. CDR3 length: 15 amino acids. Germline V gives CDR1 MNHEY, CDR2 SVGEGT. CDR3 coding DNA: TGTGCCAGCAGTTACCCGGGACAGGGGTATTTTGGCTACACCTTC. Translation gives CASSYPGQGYFGYTF.

The J gene is TRBJ2-3, the V gene TRBV7-2, with TRBD2 identical over 7 bases. Germline values: CDR1 SGHTA, CDR2 FQGNSA. The V segment lost 6 bases and the J segment 1 base; nucleotides outside the gene matches: 4. This CDR3 is 14 amino acids long. The CDR3 DNA follows: TGTGCCAGCAGTAGGGGAGGGGGCACAGATACGCAGTATTTT. It codes for CASSRGGGTDTQYF.

The V gene is TRBV12-5, the J gene TRBJ1-6; a weak D match, TRBD1 (6 bases). The CDR3 is made up of 15 amino acids. Trimming left V 1 base short and J 9 bases short, with 13 bases between. Germline V CDR1 and CDR2: LGHNT, FRNRAP. The CDR3 DNA follows: TGTGCTAGTGGTTTGGGCCTACAGGGTATTTCACCCCTCCACTTT. Protein product: CASGLGLQGISPLHF.